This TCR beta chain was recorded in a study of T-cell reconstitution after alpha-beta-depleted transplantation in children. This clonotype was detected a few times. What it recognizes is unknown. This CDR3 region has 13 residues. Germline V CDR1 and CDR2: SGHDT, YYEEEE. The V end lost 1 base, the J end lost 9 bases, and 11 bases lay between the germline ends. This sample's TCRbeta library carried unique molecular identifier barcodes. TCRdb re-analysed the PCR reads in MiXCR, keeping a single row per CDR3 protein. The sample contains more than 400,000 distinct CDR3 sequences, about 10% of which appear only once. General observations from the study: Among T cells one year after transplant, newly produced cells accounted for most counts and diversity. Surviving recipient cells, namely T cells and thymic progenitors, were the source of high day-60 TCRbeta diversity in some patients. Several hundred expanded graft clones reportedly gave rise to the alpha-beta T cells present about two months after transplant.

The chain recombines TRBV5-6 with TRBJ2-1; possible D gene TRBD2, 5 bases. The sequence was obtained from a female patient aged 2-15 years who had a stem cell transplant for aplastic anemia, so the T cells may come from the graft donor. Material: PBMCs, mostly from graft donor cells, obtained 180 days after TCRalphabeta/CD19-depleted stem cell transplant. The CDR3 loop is CASSLPREFEQFF. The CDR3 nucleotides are TGTGCCAGCAGCTTGCCTCGGGAATTTGAGCAGTTCTTC.